The 14 T cell receptor beta chains given below trace back to one sample, sequenced in a study of T cell changes during pregnancy in multiple sclerosis. Only in-frame clones appear in the TCRdb table, and some are missing; sequencing was by immunoSEQ multiplex PCR. The repertoire includes roughly 52,000 clones, around 94% of them detected once, and less than 4% sits in the top ten. The material was CD8+ T cells from peripheral blood mononuclear cells, obtained in the third trimester of pregnancy. All receptors derive from a female donor with multiple sclerosis, enrolled in a pregnancy study.

This sequence joins TRBV7-4 and TRBJ1-2; no clear D gene. Germline CDR1 and CDR2: SGHVT and SQSDAQ. V was cut by 2 bases and J by 3 bases, with 13 bases left in between. CDR3 length: 15 residues. In DNA form, the CDR3 reads TGTGCCAGCAGCTTAAATGGCGGTCTTGACTATGGCTACACCTTC. Its protein is CASSLNGGLDYGYTF.

The CDR3 is CASSDSSRGGTEAFF. The CDR3 DNA sequence: TGTGCCAGCAGTGATTCTTCCCGAGGGGGCACTGAAGCTTTCTTT. This chain connects TRBV6-1 to TRBJ1-1; possible D gene TRBD1, 6 bases. CDR3 length: 15 residues. The germline V gene has CDR1 MNHNS and CDR2 SASEGT. V was clipped by 3 bases and J by 4 bases, with 15 bases between them.

This rearrangement joins TRBV27 to TRBJ2-3; 10 bases are shared with TRBD2. The germline CDR1 and CDR2 sequences are MNHEY and SMNVEV (reference sequence). This CDR3 contains 18 residues. The V and J ends lost 3 bases and 5 bases, in that order; junction bases with no gene match: 14. The DNA of the CDR3 is TGTGCCAGCAGTTTTCGGCTAGCGGGAGACGTGGTGGGAGATACGCAGTATTTT. It specifies CASSFRLAGDVVGDTQYF.

The gene calls are TRBV6-1 and TRBJ2-2, with TRBD2 matching 14 bases. J gave up 1 base and V 4 bases, and 5 bases lay outside the gene matches. The germline gives CDR1 MNHNS, CDR2 SASEGT. The CDR3 runs to 18 residues. The CDR3 loop is CASSGLAGGPWNTGELFF. For the CDR3, the DNA is TGTGCCAGCAGTGGACTAGCGGGAGGGCCTTGGAACACCGGGGAGCTGTTTTTT.

The CDR3 DNA sequence: TGCGCCAGCAGCCTAGCGGGACGAACCTACGAGCAGTACTTC. Its protein product is CASSLAGRTYEQYF. This chain links TRBV10-2 with TRBJ2-7, with 9 bases identical to TRBD2. The CDR3 is 14 amino acids. Germline loops: CDR1 WSHSY, CDR2 SAAADI. The ends lost 6 bases at V and 2 bases at J; junction bases unmatched: 5.

The chain uses TRBV7-2 and TRBJ2-1, with 7 bases aligning to TRBD2. The CDR3 totals 13 residues. V shed 3 bases, J shed 7 bases, and the junction held 3 bases outside the gene matches. Germline loops: CDR1 SGHTA, CDR2 FQGNSA. CDR3 sequence: CASSLGLFNEQFF. The CDR3 DNA reads as TGTGCCAGCAGCTTGGGACTATTTAATGAGCAGTTCTTC.

The chain links TRBV28 to TRBJ1-2; unclear D gene. CDR3 length equals 15 residues. The ends were cut back, 10 bases at V and 0 bases at J, with 18 bases in the middle. Germline loops: CDR1 MDHEN, CDR2 SYDVKM. For the CDR3, the DNA is TGTGCCACTGAGGCTCGGAGAGAGACTAACTATGGCTACACCTTC. Translation: CATEARRETNYGYTF.

The rearrangement uses TRBV27 and TRBJ2-1; 11 positions agree with TRBD1. V shed 6 bases, J shed 3 bases, and the junction held 4 bases outside the gene matches. Germline values: CDR1 MNHEY, CDR2 SMNVEV (reference sequence). The CDR3 loop spans 15 amino acids. DNA for the CDR3: TGTGCCAGCAGACTTGGGACAGGGGGCTACAATGAGCAGTTCTTC. Translated: CASRLGTGGYNEQFF.

V is TRBV29-1 and J is TRBJ2-7, with 11 bases fitting TRBD2. Germline-derived CDR1 and CDR2 are SQVTM and ANQGSEA. CDR3 length: 16 residues. V lost 1 base and J lost 2; bases outside the gene matches: 7. The CDR3, as DNA: TGCAGCGTTGAAGGGGGGACTAGCGGACCGACCTACGAGCAGTACTTC. It is translated as CSVEGGTSGPTYEQYF.

The rearrangement uses TRBV4-1 and TRBJ2-1, with 10 bases that match TRBD2. V dropped 0 bases and J dropped 2; count of bases not matched to a gene: 4. Germline CDR1 and CDR2: MGHRA and YSYEKL. CDR3 length: 17 amino acids. CDR3 nucleotides: TGCGCCAGCAGCCAAGACCTAGCGGGAGACACCTACAATGAGCAGTTCTTC. It specifies CASSQDLAGDTYNEQFF.

The genes are TRBV5-6 and TRBJ2-7, with TRBD2 identical over 8 bases. CDR1 and CDR2 from the germline V gene are SGHDT and YYEEEE. The CDR3 runs 13 residues. V lost 4 bases to trimming and J lost 7 bases; unmatched junction nucleotides: 7. The CDR3 spells CASSPGLVQEQYF. The DNA of the CDR3 is TGTGCCAGCAGCCCGGGACTAGTCCAAGAGCAGTACTTC.

V gene TRBV4-1 combines with J gene TRBJ2-1; D perhaps matches TRBD2 (6 bases). Germline CDR1 is MGHRA and CDR2 is YSYEKL. V lost 0 bases and J lost 2, with 23 bases in between. The CDR3 contains 20 residues. CDR3 sequence: CASSQEEGIFTGDTYNEQFF. CDR3 in DNA: TGCGCCAGCAGCCAAGAAGAGGGGATTTTTACGGGAGACACCTACAATGAGCAGTTCTTC.

As regards this clone: One junction end disagrees with the germline gene, perhaps due to a read error. J is TRBJ2-4 and V is TRBV9, with TRBD1 as a possible D gene (5 bases). There are 12 residues in the CDR3. Germline CDR1 SGDLS, CDR2 YYNGEE. CDR3 in amino acids: CASSVARHPRDF. CDR3 bases: TGTGCCAGCAGCGTAGCTAGGCACCCCAGGGACTTC.

The chain uses TRBV11-2 and TRBJ2-2; a weak D match, TRBD2 (7 bases). Germline-derived CDR1 and CDR2 are SGHAT and FQNNGV. Trimming removed 7 bases from V and 7 bases from J, with 10 bases in between. This CDR3 spans 12 amino acids. The CDR3 DNA reads TGTGCCAGCACGGGGGGCGACGGGGAGCTGTTTTTT. As protein: CASTGGDGELFF.